This TCR beta chain was observed in a study of T cell changes during pregnancy in multiple sclerosis. The method was immunoSEQ multiplex PCR; TCRdb's version includes in-frame clones alone and lacks a portion of them. The sample yields tens of thousands of clones, roughly 89% seen once. This CDR3 region has 15 residues. From germline, CDR1 is MNHEY and CDR2 SVGAGI. The V gene end was trimmed by 5 bases and the J gene end by 4 bases; junction bases not matched to a gene: 4. Here the sequenced sample was CD8+ T cells from peripheral blood mononuclear cells, taken in the second trimester of pregnancy. The rearrangement links TRBV6-5 to TRBJ2-3, with TRBD2 matching over 12 bases. This receptor was identified in a female donor with multiple sclerosis, enrolled in a pregnancy study. As DNA, the CDR3 is TGTGCCAGCAGTCAACTAGCGGGGGGTGCAGATACGCAGTATTTT. It encodes CASSQLAGGADTQYF.